The clone carrying this T cell receptor (beta chain) was observed many times. The CDR3 extends over 15 amino acids. J gave up 2 bases and V 5 bases, and 4 bases lay outside the gene matches. Germline V gives CDR1 SGHTA, CDR2 FQGNSA. These data are taken from a study of T-cell reconstitution after alpha-beta-depleted transplantation in children. The authors prepared the TCRbeta library with unique molecular identifiers. TCRdb called the PCR reads again in MiXCR, with one record for every CDR3 protein. In the table there are about 420,000 distinct CDR3 sequences, about a tenth of which are singletons. The TCR comes from a human donor who donated a stem cell graft to a child with acute myeloid leukemia. The rearrangement links TRBV7-2 to TRBJ2-1, with 9 positions matching TRBD2. Sequenced here: PBMCs from the stem cell graft donor, sampled from the stem cell graft. The CDR3 sequence is CASSPTSGAYNEQFF. The DNA of the CDR3 is TGTGCCAGCAGCCCGACTAGCGGAGCCTACAATGAGCAGTTCTTC.